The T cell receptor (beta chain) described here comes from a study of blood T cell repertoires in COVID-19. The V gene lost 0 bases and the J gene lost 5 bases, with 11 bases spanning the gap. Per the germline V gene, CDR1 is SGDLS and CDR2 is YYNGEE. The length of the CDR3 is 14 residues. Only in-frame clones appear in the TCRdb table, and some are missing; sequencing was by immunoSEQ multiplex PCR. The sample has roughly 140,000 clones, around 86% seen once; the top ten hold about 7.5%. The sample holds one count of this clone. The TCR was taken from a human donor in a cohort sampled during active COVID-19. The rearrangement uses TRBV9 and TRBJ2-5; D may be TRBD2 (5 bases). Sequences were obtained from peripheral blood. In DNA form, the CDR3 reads TGTGCCAGCAGCGTAGATGCCGGAGGTGAGACCCAGTACTTC. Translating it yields CASSVDAGGETQYF.